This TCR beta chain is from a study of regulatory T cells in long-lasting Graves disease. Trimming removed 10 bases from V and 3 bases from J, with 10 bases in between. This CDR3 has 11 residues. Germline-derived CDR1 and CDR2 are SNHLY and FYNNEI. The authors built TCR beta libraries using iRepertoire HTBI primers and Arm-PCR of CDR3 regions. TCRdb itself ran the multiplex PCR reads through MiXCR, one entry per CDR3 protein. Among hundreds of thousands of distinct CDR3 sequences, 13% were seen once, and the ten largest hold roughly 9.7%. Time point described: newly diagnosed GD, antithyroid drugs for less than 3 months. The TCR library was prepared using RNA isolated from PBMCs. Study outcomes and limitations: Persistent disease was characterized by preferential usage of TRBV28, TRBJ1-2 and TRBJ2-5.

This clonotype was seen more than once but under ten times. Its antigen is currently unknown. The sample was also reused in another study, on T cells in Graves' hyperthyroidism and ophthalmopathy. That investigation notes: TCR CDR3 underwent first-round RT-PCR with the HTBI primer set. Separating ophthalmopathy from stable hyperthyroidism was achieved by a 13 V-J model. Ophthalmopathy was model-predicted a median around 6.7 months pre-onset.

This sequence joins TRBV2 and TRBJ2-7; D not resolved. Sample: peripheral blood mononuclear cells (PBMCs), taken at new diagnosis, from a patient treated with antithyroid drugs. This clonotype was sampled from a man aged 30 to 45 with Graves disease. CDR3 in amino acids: CANSKVYEQYF. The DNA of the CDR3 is TGTGCCAATTCCAAGGTCTACGAGCAGTACTTC. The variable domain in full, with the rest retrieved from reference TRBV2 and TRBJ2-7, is EPEVTQTPSHQVTQMGQEVILRCVPISNHLYFYWYRQILGQKVEFLVSFYNNEISEKSEIFDDQFSVERPDGSNFTLKIRSTKLEDSAMYFCANSKVYEQYFGPGTRLTVT.